This T cell receptor beta chain was identified during a study of cytomegalovirus exposure and HLA in healthy donors. The PCR contained 60 Vbeta and 13 Jbeta primers. Data came from immunoSEQ multiplex PCR; TCRdb stores just in-frame clones and leaves some out. The table includes fewer than 130,000 clones, just under 75% detected once. Trimming stripped 1 base from V and 5 bases from J, with 21 bases between. Germline CDR1 MGHRA, CDR2 YSYEKL. The CDR3 loop spans 18 amino acids. This TCR came from a man aged 45-65 years in good health and CMV-seropositive. Sequenced: PBMCs. This rearrangement joins TRBV4-1 to TRBJ2-1; a weak D match, TRBD2 (7 bases). CDR3 protein: CASSQGRGGRGSHNEQFF. The CDR3, as DNA: TGCGCCAGCAGCCAAGGTAGGGGGGGCAGGGGATCACACAATGAGCAGTTCTTC.